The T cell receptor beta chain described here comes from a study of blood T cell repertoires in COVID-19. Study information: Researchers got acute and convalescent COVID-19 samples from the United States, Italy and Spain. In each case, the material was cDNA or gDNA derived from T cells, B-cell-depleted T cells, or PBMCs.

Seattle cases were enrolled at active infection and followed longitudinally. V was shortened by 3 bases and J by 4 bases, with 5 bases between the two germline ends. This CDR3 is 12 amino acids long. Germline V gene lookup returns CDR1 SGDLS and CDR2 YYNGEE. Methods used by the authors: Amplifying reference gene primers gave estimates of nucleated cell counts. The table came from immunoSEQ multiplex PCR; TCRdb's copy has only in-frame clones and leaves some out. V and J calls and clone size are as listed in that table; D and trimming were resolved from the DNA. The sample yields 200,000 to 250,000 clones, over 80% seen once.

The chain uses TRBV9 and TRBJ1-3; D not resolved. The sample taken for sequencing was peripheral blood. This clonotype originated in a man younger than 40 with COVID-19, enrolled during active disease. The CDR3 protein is CASSGEGNTIYF. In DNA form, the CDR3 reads TGTGCCAGCAGCGGAGAAGGAAACACCATATATTTT.